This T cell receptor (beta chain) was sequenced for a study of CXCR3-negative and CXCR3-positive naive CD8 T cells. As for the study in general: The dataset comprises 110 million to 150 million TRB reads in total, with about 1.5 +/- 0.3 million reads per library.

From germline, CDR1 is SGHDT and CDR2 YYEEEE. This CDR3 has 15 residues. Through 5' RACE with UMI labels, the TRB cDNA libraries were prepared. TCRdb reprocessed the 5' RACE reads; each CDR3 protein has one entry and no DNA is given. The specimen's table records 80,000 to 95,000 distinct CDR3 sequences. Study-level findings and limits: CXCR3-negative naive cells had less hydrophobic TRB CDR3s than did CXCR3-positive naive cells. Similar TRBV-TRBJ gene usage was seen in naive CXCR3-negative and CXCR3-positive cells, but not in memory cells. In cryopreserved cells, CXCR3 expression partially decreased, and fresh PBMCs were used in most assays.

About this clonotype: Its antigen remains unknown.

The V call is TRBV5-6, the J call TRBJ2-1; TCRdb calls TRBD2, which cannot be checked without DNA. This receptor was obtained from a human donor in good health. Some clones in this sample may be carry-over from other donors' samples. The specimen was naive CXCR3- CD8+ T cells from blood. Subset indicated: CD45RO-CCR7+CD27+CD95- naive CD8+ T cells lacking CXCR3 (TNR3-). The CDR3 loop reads CASSLAVSGGVEQFF.